These 8 T cell receptor beta chains originate from one sample sequenced in a study of graft-versus-host responses after intestinal transplantation. These receptors have no known antigen. Profiling relied on immunoSEQ multiplex PCR, and the TCRdb table lists in-frame clones only, not all of them. The data hold approximately 100,000 clones, with 80% to 95% observed a single time. The material was unstimulated CD8+ T cells sorted from spleen or lymph node cells, obtained before intestinal transplant. All receptors come from a human donor who received an intestinal transplant.

The chain employs TRBV10-3 and TRBJ1-1; unclear D gene. The CDR3 contains 13 residues. V was shortened by 8 bases and J by 6 bases, with 16 bases between the two germline ends. CDR1 and CDR2 (germline): ENHRY, SYGVKD. CDR3 DNA: TGTGCCATCGGGAGTGTCGATGGCGCTGAAGCTTTCTTT. Its translation is CAIGSVDGAEAFF.

The chain couples TRBV6-5 to TRBJ1-5, with D possibly being TRBD1 (5 bases). CDR3 length equals 13 residues. Trimming left V 6 bases short and J 4 bases short, with 10 bases between. The germline gives CDR1 MNHEY, CDR2 SVGAGI. This CDR3 reads CASSYGGNQPQHF. In DNA, the CDR3 is TGTGCCAGCAGCTACGGGGGTAATCAGCCCCAGCATTTT.

This clone was observed a handful of times. V gene TRBV14 combines with J gene TRBJ1-6, with D hard to call. The V and J ends lost 3 bases and 10 bases respectively, with 13 bases between them. Germline V gene lookup returns CDR1 SGHDN and CDR2 FVKESK. The CDR3 has 14 residues. Here the CDR3 DNA reads TGTGCCAGCAGCCAGGTGGGAGGCCAGTCACCCCTCCACTTT. This sequence encodes CASSQVGGQSPLHF.

The chain has TRBV9 and TRBJ1-1; no definite D call. Germline CDR1 and CDR2: SGDLS and YYNGEE. This CDR3 has 16 residues. The germline V and J ends were trimmed by 0 bases and 1 base, with 13 bases remaining between them. The CDR3 bases are TGTGCCAGCAGCGTAGTAGTACTAGAGGGGAACACTGAAGCTTTCTTT. Its protein is CASSVVVLEGNTEAFF.

The J gene is TRBJ1-1, the V gene TRBV27, with 9 bases identical to TRBD1. The CDR3 length is 14 residues. Looked up from germline, CDR1 is MNHEY and CDR2 is SMNVEV (reference sequence). The ends lost 3 bases at V and 7 bases at J; junction bases unmatched: 6. The CDR3 nucleotides are TGTGCCAGCAGTTTTACAGGGGGCGGACTTGAAGCTTTCTTT. Amino acids: CASSFTGGGLEAFF.

V gene TRBV7-6 combines with J gene TRBJ1-2, with D uncertain. The CDR3 covers 11 residues. CDR1 SGHVS and CDR2 FNYEAQ come from the germline V gene. V dropped 5 bases and J dropped 4 bases, with 5 bases sitting between them. CDR3 protein: CASSSTYGYTF. CDR3 DNA sequence: TGTGCCAGCAGCAGTACCTATGGCTACACCTTC.

This chain uses TRBV14 with TRBJ2-3; D is undetermined. There are 12 residues in the CDR3. V was trimmed by 4 bases and J by 9 bases, leaving 11 bases between them. CDR1 and CDR2 (germline): SGHDN, FVKESK. The CDR3: CASSLDSPTQYF. The DNA of the CDR3 is TGTGCCAGCAGCCTTGACTCCCCAACGCAGTATTTT.

The chain recombines TRBV9 with TRBJ1-1; perhaps TRBD1 as D (6 bases). CDR3 length: 13 residues. Germline CDR1 is SGDLS and CDR2 is YYNGEE. With 1 base removed from V and 3 bases from J, the gap between germline ends came to 7 bases. CDR3 in DNA: TGTGCCAGCAGCGTATCAGGGGACACTGAAGCTTTCTTT. It encodes CASSVSGDTEAFF.